This TCR beta chain derives from a study of T cell responses to AZD1222 COVID-19 vaccine. Study outcomes and limitations: Sampling captured repertoires only after the peak T cell response.

About this clone itself: Its antigen is not known.

Trimming removed 4 bases from V and 2 bases from J; junction bases left unmatched: 2. This CDR3 spans 14 amino acids. From germline, CDR1 is MNHEY and CDR2 SVGAGI. The assay was immunoSEQ multiplex PCR, and TCRdb's table has in-frame clones only and misses some. Of some 83,000 clones listed, more than 70% are singletons. This receptor was taken from an adult in good health. Sequenced here: peripheral blood, sampled on day 0 of AZD1222 vaccination. This chain links TRBV6-5 with TRBJ1-3, with 7 bases identical to TRBD1. The CDR3 region is CASSSGQAGNTIYF. The DNA of the CDR3 is TGTGCCAGCAGTTCTGGACAGGCTGGAAACACCATATATTTT.